This T cell receptor (beta chain) comes out of a study of molecular identifiers for immune sequencing clone quantification. Study outcomes and limitations: In naive cells, under 1% of molecules belonged to clones above 20 RNA copies, against over 97% in effector cells.

There are a few counts of this clonotype. Its antigen is as yet unknown. CDR3 size: 14 residues. The germline V gene has CDR1 MGHDK and CDR2 SYGVNS. Trimming stripped 4 bases from V and 5 bases from J, with 14 bases between. MiXCR, run by TCRdb on the PCR reads, gives a single entry per CDR3 protein. The table includes a few hundred thousand distinct CDR3 sequences, around 23% detected once. The sample comprised naive CD8+ T cells from blood, with Jurkat cell RNA spiked in. As to subset: FACS-sorted CD8+CD4-CCR7+CD45RA+ naive T cells. The chain links TRBV25-1 to TRBJ1-1; no firm D call. The receptor was isolated from a human donor in good health. Some libraries in this study had Jurkat cell RNA spiked in. The CDR3 here is CASSVSLTRTEAFF. Written as DNA, the CDR3 is TGTGCCAGCAGTGTCTCCCTCACTCGGACTGAAGCTTTCTTT.